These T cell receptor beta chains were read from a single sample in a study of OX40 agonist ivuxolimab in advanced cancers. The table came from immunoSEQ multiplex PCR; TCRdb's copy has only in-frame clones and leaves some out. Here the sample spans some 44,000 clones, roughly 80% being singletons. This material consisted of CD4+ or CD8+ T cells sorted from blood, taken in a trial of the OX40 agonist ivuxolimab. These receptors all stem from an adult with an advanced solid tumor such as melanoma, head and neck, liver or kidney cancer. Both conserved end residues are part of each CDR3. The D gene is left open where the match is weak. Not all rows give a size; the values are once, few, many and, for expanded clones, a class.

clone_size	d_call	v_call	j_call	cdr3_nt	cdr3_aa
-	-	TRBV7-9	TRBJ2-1	TGTGCCAGCAGCTTTGGACTAAGGGATGAGCAGTTCTTC	CASSFGLRDEQFF
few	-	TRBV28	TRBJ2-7	TGTGCCAGCAGTTTCCCGTCAGGTCCCCAATCCTACGAGCAGTACTTC	CASSFPSGPQSYEQYF
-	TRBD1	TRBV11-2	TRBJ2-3	TGTGCCAGCACCCCCCGGGGGGACAGGGTAACGACAGATACGCAGTATTTT	CASTPRGDRVTTDTQYF
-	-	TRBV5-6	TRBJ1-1	TGTGCCAGCAGCTTCTCGGAGTACGCTGAAGCTTTCTTT	CASSFSEYAEAFF
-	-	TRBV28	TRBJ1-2	TGTGCCAGCAGCCTAGGGGGGTACGGCTACACCTTC	CASSLGGYGYTF
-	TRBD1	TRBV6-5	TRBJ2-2	TGTGCCAGCAGTTACGCAGGGGGCGATGCCGGGGAGCTGTTTTTT	CASSYAGGDAGELFF
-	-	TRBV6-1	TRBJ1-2	TGTGCCAGCAGTGAAGGGGCAGGGAATTATGGCTACACCTTC	CASSEGAGNYGYTF
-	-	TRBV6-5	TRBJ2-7	TGTGCCAGCAGTCCGTCATTATCTTTCTACGAGCAGTACTTC	CASSPSLSFYEQYF
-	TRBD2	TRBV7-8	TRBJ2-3	TGTGCCAGCAGCTTATATGGGCGGGAGGGCACAGATACGCAGTATTTT	CASSLYGREGTDTQYF
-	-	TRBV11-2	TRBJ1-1	TGTGCCAGCAGCTTAGATGCCAACAGGCGGGAAGCTTTCTTT	CASSLDANRREAFF
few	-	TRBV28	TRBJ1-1	TGTGCCAGCAGTCCTCCTACAGTGCTACTAGGGGCTGAAGCTTTCTTT	CASSPPTVLLGAEAFF
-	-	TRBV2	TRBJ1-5	TGTGCCAGCAATAGGGGGAATCAGCCCCAGCATTTT	CASNRGNQPQHF
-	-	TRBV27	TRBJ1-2	TGTGCCAGCAGTTCTAGGGCCGGGTATGGCTACACCTTC	CASSSRAGYGYTF
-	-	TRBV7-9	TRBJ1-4	TGTGCCAGCAGCTTAGCCGGGACCCCGGGCAATGAAAAACTGTTTTTT	CASSLAGTPGNEKLFF
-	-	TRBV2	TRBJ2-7	TGTGCCAGCACTACGCTGTACGAGCAGTACTTC	CASTTLYEQYF
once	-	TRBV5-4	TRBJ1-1	TGTGCCAGCAGCCTTCGAGGCACTGAAGCTTTCTTT	CASSLRGTEAFF
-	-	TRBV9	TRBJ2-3	TGTGCCAGCAGCCCCGGTGGGGGCGGGAACACAGATACGCAGTATTTT	CASSPGGGGNTDTQYF
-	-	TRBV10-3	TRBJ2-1	TGTGCCATCAGTGACGGACAGTACAATGAGCAGTTCTTC	CAISDGQYNEQFF